Below are 4 T cell receptor beta chains sequenced from a single sample in a study of sequential checkpoint blockade in melanoma. Regarding treatment: randomized to nivolumab then ipilimumab (arm A) or the reverse (arm B). Method: immunoSEQ multiplex PCR; TCRdb's copy keeps in-frame clones and lacks some. The sample yields more than 7,000 clones, around 66% seen once. The source was CD8+ T cells sorted from blood (inferred from file names), collected from a patient given nivolumab and ipilimumab in sequence. These receptor sequences come from a human donor with melanoma.

The V gene is TRBV9, the J gene TRBJ1-4; D is possibly TRBD1 (5 bases). The CDR3 contains 15 residues. CDR1 is SGDLS and CDR2 is YYNGEE in the germline V gene. V gave up 4 bases and J gave up 4 bases, with 14 bases separating them. CDR3 bases: TGTGCCAGCAGCCCTCGGACACTTAGTAATGAAAAACTGTTTTTT. Translation gives CASSPRTLSNEKLFF.

V usage is TRBV5-5 and J usage is TRBJ1-4, with 7 bases identical to TRBD1. The CDR3 is made up of 15 amino acids. CDR1 and CDR2 (germline): SGHKS, YYEKEE (reference sequence). The trim removed 2 bases at V and 5 bases at J, leaving 6 bases unmatched. This CDR3 is CASSFGTANNEKLFF. CDR3 bases: TGTGCCAGCAGCTTCGGGACAGCTAACAATGAAAAACTGTTTTTT.

The V call is TRBV11-2, the J call TRBJ2-7; D ambiguous. Germline V gene sequence: CDR1 SGHAT, CDR2 FQNNGV. V was trimmed by 2 bases and J by 0 bases, leaving 11 bases between them. This CDR3 contains 15 residues. The CDR3 spells CASSLSRHRSYEQYF. The DNA of the CDR3 is TGTGCCAGCAGCTTAAGTCGACACCGCTCCTACGAGCAGTACTTC. Complete variable domain (other parts from reference TRBV11-2 and TRBJ2-7): EAGVAQSPRYKIIEKRQSVAFWCNPISGHATLYWYQQILGQGPKLLIQFQNNGVVDDSQLPKDRFSAERLKGVDSTLKIQPAKLEDSAVYLCASSLSRHRSYEQYFGPGTRLTVT.

The gene calls are TRBV9 and TRBJ2-1, with 10 positions matching TRBD2. V was pared by 1 base and J by 7 bases, with 2 bases of the junction left unmatched. The V gene's germline CDR1 is SGDLS and CDR2 YYNGEE. CDR3 length: 14 residues. The CDR3 protein is CASSVSSGSNEQFF. In DNA, the CDR3 is TGTGCCAGCAGCGTATCTAGCGGGAGTAATGAGCAGTTCTTC.